The 18 T cell receptor beta chains below were found in one sample sequenced in a study of spatial heterogeneity in lung cancer. Overall study results and limits: Mutation counts in tumors were tracked by counts of expanded intratumoral alpha and beta TCRs.

The antigens of these receptors remain unknown. The time point: sample taken at primary tumor resection. TCRdb processed the 5' RACE reads anew with MiXCR; each CDR3 protein has one entry. The table has 4,500 to 6,500 distinct CDR3 sequences, 4.5% to 5% seen once. The sequenced sample was lung tumor tissue, obtained at surgery. The receptor set was obtained from a male donor with early-stage non-small cell lung cancer.

This clonotype was recorded at least ten times. CDR3 sequence (DNA): TGTGCCAGCAGCCAGGACCAAGAGACCCAGTACTTC. Translation gives CASSQDQETQYF. The chain has TRBV3-1 and TRBJ2-5, with D uncertain. Between the trimmed V and J ends, which lost 3 bases and 0 bases, there was a span of 2 bases. From germline, CDR1 is LGHDT and CDR2 YNNKEL (reference sequence). The CDR3 consists of 12 residues.

The sample holds many counts of this clonotype. V usage is TRBV5-1 and J usage is TRBJ1-2; 7 bases line up with TRBD1. Trimming removed 4 bases from V and 13 bases from J; junction bases left unmatched: 4. Per germline, CDR1 SGHRS and CDR2 YFSETQ. The CDR3 is made up of 10 amino acids. Here the CDR3 reads CASSGGQTTF. CDR3 in DNA: TGCGCCAGCAGCGGGGGACAGACCACCTTC.

This clonotype has ten or more counts. The rearrangement links TRBV2 to TRBJ2-5; 11 bases agree with TRBD2. V lost 5 bases, J lost 5 bases, and 4 bases stayed unmatched. The CDR3 runs 14 residues. Germline V gene data show CDR1 as SNHLY and CDR2 as FYNNEI. The CDR3 DNA follows: TGTGCCAGCAGTCCCTCTAGCGGGGGGGAGACCCAGTACTTC. Translation gives CASSPSSGGETQYF.

This clonotype was observed at least ten times. The V and J genes are TRBV27 and TRBJ2-5, with TRBD2 matching 16 bases. V shed 4 bases and J 7 bases; nucleotides not matched to a gene: 6. CDR1 MNHEY and CDR2 SMNVEV come from the germline V gene (reference sequence). This CDR3 is built from 16 residues. CDR3 bases: TGTGCCAGCAGTTCAGGGACTAGCGGGGGGGCCGTGACCCAGTACTTC. This encodes CASSSGTSGGAVTQYF.

This clonotype was counted many times. The V and J genes are TRBV5-4 and TRBJ2-2, with TRBD1 as a possible D gene (8 bases). Germline CDR1 is SGHNT and CDR2 is YYREEE (reference sequence). Deletions cut 4 bases from V and 5 bases from J, with 18 bases between. The CDR3 contains 16 residues. The CDR3 coding sequence is TGTGCCAGCAGCGGGGGGGACAGGCCGCGGACCGGGGAGCTGTTTTTT. This gives the protein CASSGGDRPRTGELFF.

By proportion, this clonotype is medium-sized. V gene TRBV13 combines with J gene TRBJ2-2; maybe TRBD1 (7 bases). This CDR3 is 14 amino acids long. Germline assignment: CDR1 PRHDT and CDR2 FYEKMQ (reference sequence). V gave up 6 bases and J gave up 9 bases, with 17 bases separating them. The CDR3 here is CASRHRGGDRELFF. The CDR3 bases are TGTGCCAGCAGGCACAGGGGAGGAGACAGGGAGCTGTTTTTT. The full variable domain, in which reference TRBV13 and TRBJ2-2 provide the parts outside the CDR3, is AAGVIQSPRHLIKEKRETATLKCYPIPRHDTVYWYQQGPGQDPQFLISFYEKMQSDKGSIPDRFSAQQFSDYHSELNMSSLELGDSALYFCASRHRGGDRELFFGEGSRLTVL.

In this sample, this clonotype turned up many times. The gene calls are TRBV11-1 and TRBJ2-4; D gene unclear. Trimming removed 1 base at V and 2 bases at J, with 6 bases between. This CDR3 is built from 14 residues. The germline V gene has CDR1 SGHAT and CDR2 FQDESV (reference sequence). The CDR3 sequence is CASSLVGPKNIQYF. DNA for the CDR3: TGTGCCAGCAGCTTAGTGGGTCCCAAAAACATTCAGTACTTC.

This clonotype has ten or more counts. The rearrangement joins TRBV30 to TRBJ1-1; D uncertain. This CDR3 comprises 11 residues. Germline V gene data show CDR1 as GTSNPN and CDR2 as SVGIG (reference sequence). V was pared by 4 bases and J by 4 bases, with 7 bases between. CDR3 region: CAWIRPTEAFF. The CDR3 region has the DNA TGTGCCTGGATTCGGCCCACTGAAGCTTTCTTT.

In its sample, this clonotype ranks as medium-sized. The rearrangement joins TRBV28 to TRBJ2-7; possibly TRBD2 for D (6 bases). Germline values: CDR1 MDHEN, CDR2 SYDVKM. V lost 6 bases and J 2 bases, leaving 11 bases between the germline ends. The CDR3 has 13 residues. CDR3 amino acids: CASRGTAAYEQYF. CDR3 sequence (DNA): TGTGCCAGCAGGGGGACTGCGGCCTACGAGCAGTACTTC.

The chain combines TRBV28 with TRBJ1-2; 7 bases agree with TRBD1. V trimming: 4 bases; J trimming: 5 bases; junction bases outside the gene matches: 13. The CDR3 consists of 16 residues. Germline loops: CDR1 MDHEN, CDR2 SYDVKM. The CDR3 coding sequence is TGTGCCAGCAGTTCGTCCCGTGGGGACAGAATATATGGCTACACCTTC. Its protein product is CASSSSRGDRIYGYTF.

In its sample, this clonotype is medium-sized (0.01 to 0.1%). This chain links TRBV20-1 with TRBJ2-7, with 8 bases that match TRBD2. The CDR3 sequence is 15 residues long. The trim removed 3 bases at V and 3 bases at J, leaving 10 bases unmatched. CDR1 is DFQATT and CDR2 is SNEGSKA in the germline V gene (reference sequence). CDR3 in DNA: TGCAGTGCTAGCCCCGGGAGGGTGGGACACTACGAGCAGTACTTC. Amino acids: CSASPGRVGHYEQYF.

This clonotype has at least ten counts. The chain couples TRBV18 to TRBJ1-4, with a possible D match to TRBD1 (5 bases). With 1 base removed from V and 6 bases from J, the gap between germline ends came to 12 bases. CDR3 length: 15 amino acids. Germline V CDR1 and CDR2: KGHSH, LQKENI. The CDR3 nucleotides are TGTGCCAGCTCACCACAGGGGACGGCAGATGAAAAACTGTTTTTT. Translated: CASSPQGTADEKLFF.

This clonotype is medium-sized within its sample. The chain couples TRBV12-3 or TRBV12-4 to TRBJ1-2, with 7 bases that match TRBD1. The CDR3 length is 14 residues. V dropped 6 bases and J dropped 4; count of bases not matched to a gene: 8. Here the CDR3 DNA reads TGTGCCAGCAGCCTAGGGACAGAGAGCTATGGCTACACCTTC. It encodes CASSLGTESYGYTF.

This clonotype was observed at least ten times. J is TRBJ1-2 and V is TRBV29-1; 10 nucleotides agree with TRBD1. The CDR3 runs 13 residues. V dropped 5 bases and J dropped 3; count of bases not matched to a gene: 3. The germline gives CDR1 SQVTM, CDR2 ANQGSEA. Here the CDR3 DNA reads TGCAGCGTTCCGGGACAGGGGTACTATGGCTACACCTTC. Translating gives CSVPGQGYYGYTF.

V usage is TRBV20-1 and J usage is TRBJ2-1, with 10 nucleotides matching TRBD2. V trimming: 5 bases; J trimming: 7 bases; junction bases outside the gene matches: 23. The CDR3 length is 19 residues. The germline V gene encodes CDR1 DFQATT and CDR2 SNEGSKA (reference sequence). CDR3 sequence (DNA): TGCAGTGCTGGGGGGAGCGGGAGGGCCGGTGGGAGGGCCGGTAATGAGCAGTTCTTC. It translates to CSAGGSGRAGGRAGNEQFF.

In its sample, this clonotype was seen many times. The chain joins TRBV5-1 to TRBJ2-3; D might be TRBD1 (6 bases). V was trimmed by 0 bases and J by 4 bases, leaving 12 bases between them. Germline V CDR1 and CDR2: SGHRS, YFSETQ. The CDR3 is 15 amino acids. Written as DNA, the CDR3 is TGCGCCAGCAGCTTGGCCCTACAGGGTTCAGATACGCAGTATTTT. Protein sequence: CASSLALQGSDTQYF.

This clonotype was counted ten times or more. The chain recombines TRBV13 with TRBJ1-2, with D unresolved. The CDR3 is 13 amino acids. V lost 3 bases and J 5 bases, leaving 10 bases between the germline ends. CDR1 is PRHDT and CDR2 is FYEKMQ in the germline V gene (reference sequence). CDR3 sequence reads: CASSLRGFYGYTF. CDR3 coding DNA: TGTGCCAGCAGCTTGAGAGGGTTTTATGGCTACACCTTC.

This clonotype appeared many times. The genes are TRBV11-2 and TRBJ1-1; D gene uncertain. V lost 5 bases to trimming and J lost 4 bases, with 14 bases between them. CDR3 length: 14 residues. Germline V lookup: CDR1 SGHAT, CDR2 FQNNGV. The CDR3 protein is CASSPGPAGTEAFF. The DNA for the CDR3 is TGTGCCAGCAGCCCAGGCCCGGCGGGCACTGAAGCTTTCTTT.